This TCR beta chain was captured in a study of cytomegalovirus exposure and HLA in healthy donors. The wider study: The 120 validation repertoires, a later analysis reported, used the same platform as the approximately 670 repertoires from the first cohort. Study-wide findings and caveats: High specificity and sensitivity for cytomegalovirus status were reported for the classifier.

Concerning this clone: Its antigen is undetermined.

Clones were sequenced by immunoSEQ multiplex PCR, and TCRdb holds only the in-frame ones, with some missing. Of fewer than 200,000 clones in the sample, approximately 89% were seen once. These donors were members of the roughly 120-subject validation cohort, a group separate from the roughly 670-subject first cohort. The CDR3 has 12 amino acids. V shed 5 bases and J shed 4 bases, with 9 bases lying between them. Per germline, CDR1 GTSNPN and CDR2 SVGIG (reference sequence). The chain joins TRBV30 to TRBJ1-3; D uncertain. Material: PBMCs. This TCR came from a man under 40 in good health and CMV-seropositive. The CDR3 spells CAWENWGNTIYF. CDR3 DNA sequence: TGTGCCTGGGAGAACTGGGGAAACACCATATATTTT. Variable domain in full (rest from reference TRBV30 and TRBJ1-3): SQTIHQWPATLVQPVGSPLSLECTVEGTSNPNLYWYRQAAGRGLQLLFYSVGIGQISSEVPQNLSASRPQDRQFILSSKKLLLSDSGFYLCAWENWGNTIYFGEGSWLTVV.